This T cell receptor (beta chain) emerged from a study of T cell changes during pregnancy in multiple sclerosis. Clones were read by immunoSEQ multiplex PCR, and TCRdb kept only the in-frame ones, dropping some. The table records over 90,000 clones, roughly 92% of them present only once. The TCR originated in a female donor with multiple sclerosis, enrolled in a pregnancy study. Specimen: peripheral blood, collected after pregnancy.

This CDR3 reads CASSSLPGQGYEQYF. Written as DNA, the CDR3 is TGCGCCAGCAGCAGTTTGCCGGGACAGGGCTACGAGCAGTACTTC. This chain joins TRBV5-1 and TRBJ2-7, with 9 bases matching TRBD1. Per the germline V gene, CDR1 is SGHRS and CDR2 is YFSETQ. The CDR3 has 15 amino acids. V dropped 4 bases and J dropped 3; count of bases not matched to a gene: 8.